These 30 T cell receptor beta chains were sequenced from one sample in a study of Ad26.COV2.S vaccination and SARS-CoV-2 variants. Treatment: some 20 received Ad26.COV2.S at low or high dose, single or two shots; roughly five received placebo; per-sample allocation not given. Each sample was drawn 63 days after the first injection (of vaccine or placebo). The repertoire was sequenced with immunoSEQ multiplex PCR; TCRdb's copy has only in-frame clones and lacks some. The repertoire holds around 300,000 clones, with roughly 90% as singletons. Sequencing used peripheral blood, obtained in a trial of Ad26.COV2.S vaccine versus placebo. These receptors all stem from a person between 18 and 60 years old who received the Ad26.COV2.S COVID-19 vaccine or a placebo.

The V and J genes are TRBV7-2 and TRBJ2-7, with TRBD2 identical over 11 bases. The CDR3 extends over 16 amino acids. Trimming took 1 base from V and 3 from J; bases not matched to a gene: 5. Germline V lookup: CDR1 SGHTA, CDR2 FQGNSA. CDR3 loop: CASSLGVLAGVYEQYF. CDR3 in DNA: TGTGCCAGCAGCTTAGGGGTACTAGCGGGAGTCTACGAGCAGTACTTC. The variable domain in full, with the rest retrieved from reference TRBV7-2 and TRBJ2-7, is GAGVSQSPSNKVTEKGKDVELRCDPISGHTALYWYRQSLGQGLEFLIYFQGNSAPDKSGLPSDRFSAERTGGSVSTLTIQRTQQEDSAVYLCASSLGVLAGVYEQYFGPGTRLTVT.

This rearrangement joins TRBV11-2 to TRBJ2-7; tentatively, D is TRBD1 (6 bases). Trimming took off 3 bases at V and 0 bases at J, with 9 bases between the two ends. The CDR3 totals 14 residues. The germline CDR1 and CDR2 sequences are SGHAT and FQNNGV. CDR3 sequence reads: CASSFRDISYEQYF. The CDR3 DNA sequence: TGTGCCAGCAGCTTTCGGGACATCTCCTACGAGCAGTACTTC.

The chain carries TRBV28 and TRBJ1-4; D is unclear. The germline gives CDR1 MDHEN, CDR2 SYDVKM. V shed 6 bases and J shed 3 bases, with 8 bases lying between them. This CDR3 is 13 amino acids long. CDR3 region: CASRTMPNEKLFF. The CDR3 DNA follows: TGTGCCAGCAGGACTATGCCTAATGAAAAACTGTTTTTT.

The chain joins TRBV9 to TRBJ2-5; D not certain. CDR1 is SGDLS and CDR2 is YYNGEE in the germline V gene. V was cut by 1 base and J by 3 bases, with 7 bases left in between. CDR3 length: 13 amino acids. CDR3 in DNA: TGTGCCAGCAGCGTAAGTCTGAAAGAGACCCAGTACTTC. It translates to CASSVSLKETQYF.

The chain recombines TRBV27 with TRBJ2-1; 7 nucleotides agree with TRBD2. J was trimmed by 3 bases and V by 6 bases; bases with no gene match: 11. Germline V gives CDR1 MNHEY, CDR2 SMNVEV (reference sequence). The CDR3 spans 16 residues. CDR3 region: CASRPVASGRYNEQFF. The CDR3 nucleotides are TGTGCCAGCAGGCCCGTAGCTAGCGGACGCTACAATGAGCAGTTCTTC.

The chain recombines TRBV6-6 with TRBJ2-1; D is unclear. V lost 0 bases and J lost 12, with 9 bases in between. Per germline, CDR1 MNHNY and CDR2 SVGAGI (reference sequence). The CDR3 is made up of 12 amino acids. The CDR3 is CASSYSRGRQFF. The CDR3 nucleotides read TGTGCCAGCAGTTACTCGCGCGGTCGGCAGTTCTTC.

The CDR3 here is CASSLRTVHTGANVLTF. As DNA, the CDR3 is TGTGCCAGCAGCCTCAGGACAGTTCATACCGGGGCCAACGTCCTGACTTTC. The chain employs TRBV7-8 and TRBJ2-6, with D possibly being TRBD1 (6 bases). The CDR3 loop spans 17 amino acids. Trimming cost V 5 bases and J 4 bases, with 18 bases left between them. CDR1 and CDR2 from the germline V gene are SGHVS and FQNEAQ.

The chain links TRBV9 to TRBJ2-7, with TRBD1 identical over 9 bases. Losses at the gene ends were 0 bases for V and 3 bases for J; bases not matched to a gene: 4. The V gene's germline CDR1 is SGDLS and CDR2 YYNGEE. The CDR3 extends over 15 amino acids. CDR3 region: CASSVGGTGYYEQYF. For the CDR3, the DNA is TGTGCCAGCAGCGTAGGTGGGACAGGGTACTACGAGCAGTACTTC.

This rearrangement joins TRBV7-3 to TRBJ2-3; 10 positions match TRBD2. The CDR3 is made up of 17 amino acids. Per the germline V gene, CDR1 is SGHTA and CDR2 is FQGTGA. Losses at the gene ends were 2 bases for V and 2 bases for J; bases not matched to a gene: 7. The CDR3 protein is CASSLGVLAGHTDTQYF. DNA of the CDR3: TGTGCCAGCAGCTTAGGGGTACTAGCGGGACACACAGATACGCAGTATTTT.

In its sample, this clone was seen once. J is TRBJ2-7 and V is TRBV4-1; 9 nucleotides align to TRBD2. The CDR3 has 17 residues. CDR1 and CDR2 from the germline V gene are MGHRA and YSYEKL. With 1 base clipped from V and 4 bases from J, the junction kept 11 bases outside the gene matches. The CDR3 loop is CASSQVNSGGSPYEQYF. For the CDR3, the DNA is TGCGCCAGCAGCCAAGTCAATAGCGGGGGATCCCCGTACGAGCAGTACTTC.

The chain couples TRBV28 to TRBJ1-2; TRBD1 aligns across 11 bases. This CDR3 has 15 residues. Germline assignment: CDR1 MDHEN and CDR2 SYDVKM. The V segment lost 6 bases and the J segment 3 bases; nucleotides outside the gene matches: 6. The CDR3 is CASSPTGQGDYGYTF. CDR3 bases: TGTGCCAGCAGCCCTACGGGACAGGGGGACTATGGCTACACCTTC.

As DNA, the CDR3 is TGTGCCAGTGCCATCAAGTCAGGGTCTGGAAACACCATATATTTT. Amino acids: CASAIKSGSGNTIYF. The V call is TRBV19, the J call TRBJ1-3; possible D gene TRBD1, 5 bases. CDR1 is LNHDA and CDR2 is SQIVND in the germline V gene (reference sequence). The CDR3 length is 15 residues. V gave up 8 bases and J gave up 1 base, with 15 bases separating them.

V is TRBV29-1 and J is TRBJ1-1; weak D call: TRBD1 (5 bases). Deletions cut 7 bases from V and 1 base from J, with 10 bases between. CDR3 length: 12 residues. The germline V gene has CDR1 SQVTM and CDR2 ANQGSEA. CDR3 amino acids: CSAKTENTEAFF. The CDR3 nucleotides read TGCAGCGCCAAGACAGAGAACACTGAAGCTTTCTTT.

This chain links TRBV19 with TRBJ2-7; the match to TRBD2 covers 9 bases. Germline CDR1 and CDR2: LNHDA and SQIVND (reference sequence). J was trimmed by 3 bases and V by 5 bases; bases with no gene match: 11. The CDR3 covers 16 residues. CDR3 DNA: TGTGCCAGTAGTTGGGCTAGCGGGGCGCCCAACTACGAGCAGTACTTC. It encodes CASSWASGAPNYEQYF.

The chain carries TRBV7-2 and TRBJ2-7, with TRBD1 matching over 10 bases. Trimming at V came to 5 bases and at J to 3 bases, leaving 7 bases not matched to a gene. Germline CDR1 SGHTA, CDR2 FQGNSA. This CDR3 has 15 amino acids. The CDR3: CASSADRGLGYEQYF. In nucleotides, the CDR3 is TGTGCCAGCAGCGCCGACAGGGGGCTCGGCTACGAGCAGTACTTC. The full variable domain, its missing parts supplied by reference TRBV7-2 and TRBJ2-7, is GAGVSQSPSNKVTEKGKDVELRCDPISGHTALYWYRQSLGQGLEFLIYFQGNSAPDKSGLPSDRFSAERTGGSVSTLTIQRTQQEDSAVYLCASSADRGLGYEQYFGPGTRLTVT.

The chain carries TRBV24-1 and TRBJ2-1; 9 nucleotides line up with TRBD2. CDR3 size: 13 residues. Germline CDR1 reads KGHDR; CDR2 reads SFDVKD. V gave up 11 bases and J gave up 3 bases; unmatched junction bases: 4. The CDR3 is CASGGDNYNEQFF. The CDR3 DNA reads TGTGCCAGCGGGGGGGACAACTACAATGAGCAGTTCTTC.

The chain recombines TRBV4-3 with TRBJ1-1; 8 positions agree with TRBD1. The V gene end was trimmed by 4 bases and the J gene end by 7 bases; junction bases not matched to a gene: 8. This CDR3 contains 14 residues. In germline, CDR1 is LGHNA, CDR2 YSLEER. The CDR3 region has the DNA TGCGCCAGCAGCCGAACAGGGGGTGTCAGTGAAGCTTTCTTT. Translation: CASSRTGGVSEAFF.

J is TRBJ2-7 and V is TRBV14; D call uncertain. Trimming removed 0 bases from V and 0 bases from J, with 6 bases in between. The CDR3 is 14 amino acids. Germline CDR1 is SGHDN and CDR2 is FVKESK. The CDR3 spells CASSQEEDSYEQYF. CDR3 sequence (DNA): TGTGCCAGCAGCCAAGAAGAGGACTCCTACGAGCAGTACTTC.

J is TRBJ1-2 and V is TRBV7-9; D unclear. Germline CDR1 and CDR2: SEHNR and FQNEAQ (reference sequence). The CDR3 contains 14 residues. Trimming pared 3 bases from V and 7 bases from J, leaving 15 bases between. CDR3 DNA sequence: TGTGCCAGCAGCTTCTTGGCCTATGGGAGTGGCTACACCTTC. Its translation: CASSFLAYGSGYTF. Using reference TRBV7-9 and TRBJ1-2 for the parts outside the CDR3, the full variable domain is DTGVSQNPRHKITKRGQNVTFRCDPISEHNRLYWYRQTLGQGPEFLTYFQNEAQLEKSRLLSDRFSAERPKGSFSTLEIQRTEQGDSAMYLCASSFLAYGSGYTFGSGTRLTVV.

In DNA form, the CDR3 reads TGTGCCAGCAGCCTAGGGAGCTCCTACAATGAGCAGTTCTTC. The encoded protein is CASSLGSSYNEQFF. The chain joins TRBV14 to TRBJ2-1; TRBD2 is a possible D gene (5 bases). The CDR3 has 14 amino acids. Germline values: CDR1 SGHDN, CDR2 FVKESK. Trimming stripped 4 bases from V and 0 bases from J, with 7 bases between.

The chain carries TRBV28 and TRBJ2-5, with 9 bases fitting TRBD2. The CDR3 is made up of 17 amino acids. The trim removed 5 bases at V and 5 bases at J, leaving 15 bases unmatched. Germline CDR1 MDHEN, CDR2 SYDVKM. The CDR3 is CASSPVGVAGVGETQYF. CDR3 sequence (DNA): TGTGCCAGCAGTCCCGTCGGGGTAGCGGGAGTAGGTGAGACCCAGTACTTC.

The chain recombines TRBV5-6 with TRBJ1-2, with D possibly being TRBD1 (5 bases). Trimming took 5 bases from V and 3 from J, leaving 11 bases between them. From germline, CDR1 is SGHDT and CDR2 YYEEEE. The length of the CDR3 is 13 residues. The CDR3 here is CASRARGDYGYTF. In DNA form, the CDR3 reads TGTGCCAGCAGAGCCAGAGGGGACTATGGCTACACCTTC.

The V gene is TRBV28, the J gene TRBJ1-2; 9 nucleotides line up with TRBD1. The germline gives CDR1 MDHEN, CDR2 SYDVKM. CDR3 length: 14 residues. The ends lost 6 bases at V and 4 bases at J; junction bases unmatched: 6. CDR3 nucleotide sequence: TGTGCCAGCAGCTCCATGACAGGGGGCTATGGCTACACCTTC. Translated: CASSSMTGGYGYTF.

The chain recombines TRBV6-6 with TRBJ2-1; D possibly matches TRBD1 or TRBD2 (5 bases each). Germline loops: CDR1 MNHNY, CDR2 SVGAGI (reference sequence). The CDR3 has 15 amino acids. With 10 bases removed from V and 4 bases from J, the gap between germline ends came to 20 bases. The CDR3 spells CATSPRSGGYNEQFF. CDR3 nucleotide sequence: TGTGCCACTTCCCCGCGGTCTGGGGGTTACAATGAGCAGTTCTTC.

This sequence joins TRBV4-1 and TRBJ2-7; unclear D gene. The germline V gene has CDR1 MGHRA and CDR2 YSYEKL. This CDR3 has 11 residues. V was clipped by 1 base and J by 9 bases, with 7 bases between them. The CDR3 sequence is CASSQARVQYF. The CDR3 DNA follows: TGCGCCAGCAGCCAAGCCCGAGTGCAGTACTTC.

The chain uses TRBV19 and TRBJ2-7; D is unclear. V lost 4 bases and J 1 base, leaving 8 bases between the germline ends. Germline loops: CDR1 LNHDA, CDR2 SQIVND (reference sequence). This CDR3 contains 13 residues. The CDR3 sequence is CASSTPPSYEQYF. CDR3 coding DNA: TGTGCCAGTAGTACCCCCCCGTCCTACGAGCAGTACTTC.

The rearrangement uses TRBV7-8 and TRBJ1-5, with 8 bases lining up with TRBD1. J was trimmed by 5 bases and V by 5 bases; bases with no gene match: 5. Germline V lookup: CDR1 SGHVS, CDR2 FQNEAQ. The CDR3 spans 14 residues. CDR3: CASSASQGDQPQHF. CDR3 nucleotide sequence: TGTGCCAGCAGCGCCTCACAGGGGGATCAGCCCCAGCATTTT. Full variable domain (missing parts from reference TRBV7-8 and TRBJ1-5): GAGVSQSPRYKVAKRGQDVALRCDPISGHVSLFWYQQALGQGPEFLTYFQNEAQLDKSGLPSDRFFAERPEGSVSTLKIQRTQQEDSAVYLCASSASQGDQPQHFGDGTRLSIL.

This chain joins TRBV7-2 and TRBJ2-3; TRBD1 might be the D (5 bases). Germline CDR1 and CDR2: SGHTA and FQGNSA. The length of the CDR3 is 13 residues. Trimming removed 7 bases at V and 6 bases at J, with 14 bases between. The CDR3 nucleotides are TGTGCCAGCAACCCAGGGTTTATGGATACGCAGTATTTT. As protein: CASNPGFMDTQYF.

The rearrangement links TRBV28 to TRBJ1-4, with TRBD1 as a possible D gene (5 bases). The V gene lost 4 bases and the J gene lost 0 bases, with 15 bases spanning the gap. This CDR3 region has 17 residues. CDR1 is MDHEN, CDR2 SYDVKM, per germline. The CDR3 protein is CASSSQPYRTTNEKLFF. In DNA form, the CDR3 reads TGTGCCAGCAGTTCCCAGCCATACAGGACAACTAATGAAAAACTGTTTTTT.

In this sample, this clone turned up a few times. This chain uses TRBV5-4 with TRBJ1-2, with 9 bases aligning to TRBD1. CDR1 SGHNT and CDR2 YYREEE come from the germline V gene (reference sequence). CDR3 length equals 15 residues. V lost 4 bases, J lost 7 bases, and 11 bases stayed unmatched. CDR3 sequence (DNA): TGTGCCAGCAGCCGTATTGGACAGGGGACGAGTGGCTACACCTTC. As protein: CASSRIGQGTSGYTF.